One and the same sample provided the 24 T cell receptor beta chains below, sequenced in a study of post-analysis software for immune sequencing data. Study-level points and caveats: Four or five TRBV segments were significantly more frequent in patients than in controls. TRBV5-6, TRBV5-1 and TRBV20-1 were among these segments.

The authors incorporated unique molecular identifiers into the TCR beta cDNA libraries. Using its own MiXCR run on the PCR reads, TCRdb lists one record per CDR3 protein. The sample has over 700,000 distinct CDR3 sequences, roughly 29% seen once; the top ten hold around 0.55%. For these TCRs, the target antigens are not known. The sequencing sample was made of blood. These receptors came from a girl aged 10 to 17 with multiple sclerosis.

This sequence joins TRBV27 and TRBJ2-3; TRBD2 agrees at 7 bases. This CDR3 has 16 amino acids. Trimming took 1 base from V and 8 from J; bases not matched to a gene: 12. Germline lookup yields CDR1 MNHEY and CDR2 SMNVEV (reference sequence). The CDR3 nucleotides read TGTGCCAGCAGTTTATTTTGGGGGGGATCCCGGGTTACGCAGTATTTT. This codes for CASSLFWGGSRVTQYF.

CDR3 bases: TGTGCCAGCAGACAGGGGATTAACACCGGGGAGCTGTTTTTT. Translating gives CASRQGINTGELFF. The rearrangement uses TRBV6-2 or TRBV6-3 and TRBJ2-2; 7 nucleotides agree with TRBD1. Germline lookup yields CDR1 MNHEY and CDR2 SVGEGT. The V gene end was trimmed by 6 bases and the J gene end by 2 bases; junction bases not matched to a gene: 3. The CDR3 is 14 amino acids.

The rearrangement joins TRBV7-2 to TRBJ1-5, with D perhaps TRBD1 (5 bases). CDR1 is SGHTA, CDR2 FQGNSA, per germline. This CDR3 comprises 16 residues. V lost 1 base, J lost 4 bases, and 14 bases lay in between. The CDR3 loop reads CASSLGSGIRNQPQHF. The CDR3 DNA sequence: TGTGCCAGCAGCTTAGGTTCAGGGATACGAAATCAGCCCCAGCATTTT.

This chain joins TRBV6-1 and TRBJ2-4; D is possibly TRBD1 (5 bases). The CDR3 covers 16 residues. Trimming pared 2 bases from V and 0 bases from J, leaving 11 bases between. Germline V gene data show CDR1 as MNHNS and CDR2 as SASEGT. The CDR3 DNA follows: TGTGCCAGCAGTGAACTGGGGCTGCTAGCCAAAAACATTCAGTACTTC. Its translation is CASSELGLLAKNIQYF.

The chain's CDR3 is CTSRASRAETQYF. CDR3 nucleotide sequence: TGTACATCCCGGGCTAGTCGGGCGGAGACCCAGTACTTC. V usage is TRBV28 and J usage is TRBJ2-5, with D unresolved. Germline V gene data show CDR1 as MDHEN and CDR2 as SYDVKM. This CDR3 comprises 13 residues. The whole variable domain, remainder taken from reference TRBV28 and TRBJ2-5, is DVKVTQSSRYLVKRTGEKVFLECVQDMDHENMFWYRQDPGLGLRLIYFSYDVKMKEKGDIPEGYSVSREKKERFSLILESASTNQTSMYLCTSRASRAETQYFGPGTRLLVL.

In its sample, this clonotype was seen a few times. The V call is TRBV20-1, the J call TRBJ1-5, with D perhaps TRBD1 (6 bases). V was clipped by 5 bases and J by 6 bases, with 17 bases between them. Germline V CDR1 and CDR2: DFQATT, SNEGSKA (reference sequence). The CDR3 extends over 14 amino acids. DNA for the CDR3: TGCAGTGCTTTCCGGGAGGGGGTTTGTCAGCCCCAGCATTTT. This gives the protein CSAFREGVCQPQHF.

In DNA, the CDR3 is TGCGCCAGCAGCTTTGGACAGGAGCAGTACTTC. Protein product: CASSFGQEQYF. V is TRBV5-1 and J is TRBJ2-7; D might be TRBD1 (6 bases). The CDR3 has 11 residues. The germline CDR1 and CDR2 sequences are SGHRS and YFSETQ. With 2 bases removed from V and 7 bases from J, the gap between germline ends came to 7 bases.

This chain links TRBV10-3 with TRBJ2-7; 7 bases align to TRBD1. The CDR3 extends over 12 amino acids. In germline, CDR1 is ENHRY, CDR2 SYGVKD. V gave up 2 bases and J gave up 5 bases; unmatched junction bases: 0. CDR3 residues: CAISETGDEQYF. The CDR3 nucleotides read TGTGCCATCAGTGAGACAGGGGACGAGCAGTACTTC.

The sample holds a few counts of this clonotype. This rearrangement joins TRBV5-1 to TRBJ1-4; 7 bases fit TRBD1. Germline V gives CDR1 SGHRS, CDR2 YFSETQ. V shed 4 bases and J 7 bases; nucleotides not matched to a gene: 4. This CDR3 region has 13 residues. The CDR3 region has the DNA TGCGCCAGCAGCGACAGGGTCGGTGAAAAACTGTTTTTT. It codes for CASSDRVGEKLFF.

About this clonotype itself: Its ends do not fully match the called genes, so a read error is possible. V is TRBV12-3 or TRBV12-4 and J is TRBJ2-3, with 7 bases identical to TRBD2. The CDR3 is 14 amino acids. This chain's CDR3 is CASSLIAGTDAQYF. The CDR3 DNA is TGTGCCAGCAGTTTAATAGCGGGCACAGATGCGCAGTATTTT.

This chain connects TRBV14 to TRBJ2-3; D unresolved. Between the trimmed V and J ends, which lost 4 bases and 6 bases, there was a span of 11 bases. The CDR3 is 13 amino acids. Germline assignment: CDR1 SGHDN and CDR2 FVKESK. As DNA, the CDR3 is TGTGCCAGCAGCCTGACCGTGTATGATACGCAGTATTTT. Protein product: CASSLTVYDTQYF. The full variable domain, completed using reference TRBV14 and TRBJ2-3, is EAGVTQFPSHSVIEKGQTVTLRCDPISGHDNLYWYRRVMGKEIKFLLHFVKESKQDESGMPNNRFLAERTGGTYSTLKVQPAELEDSGVYFCASSLTVYDTQYFGPGTRLTVL.

On this clonotype itself: One junction end disagrees with the germline gene, perhaps due to a read error. The V call is TRBV28, the J call TRBJ2-1; TRBD1 matches 7 bases. The DNA end is a closer match to TRBJ2-7, so the J assignment may be wrong. The CDR3 covers 17 residues. CDR1 and CDR2 from the germline V gene are MDHEN and SYDVKM. The CDR3 region has the DNA TGTACCAGCAGTTTAGCCTTAACAGGGGTCTCCTACAATGAGCAGTACTTC. It encodes CTSSLALTGVSYNEQYF.

There are a few counts of this clonotype. J is TRBJ2-4 and V is TRBV29-1; 9 positions match TRBD2. The J call could be wrong; TRBJ2-7 is a better fit for the DNA end. The CDR3 length is 16 residues. Germline assignment: CDR1 SQVTM and CDR2 ANQGSEA. The CDR3 loop reads CSVGGGFGGTSLEQYF. The CDR3, as DNA: TGCAGCGTGGGAGGGGGCTTTGGCGGGACTAGCCTCGAGCAGTACTTC.

This clonotype was observed a handful of times. The chain has TRBV12-3 or TRBV12-4 and TRBJ1-5; D not certain. The CDR3 sequence is 16 residues long. V lost 3 bases to trimming and J lost 4 bases, with 16 bases between them. The CDR3 is CASSLSLSDFNQPQHF. CDR3 DNA: TGTGCCAGCAGTTTGTCCCTTTCAGACTTTAATCAGCCCCAGCATTTT.

This clonotype was observed many times. The rearrangement joins TRBV18 to TRBJ2-5; D gene ambiguous. CDR3 length equals 13 residues. Germline values: CDR1 KGHSH, CDR2 LQKENI. The V end was cut by 3 bases, the J end by 2 bases, with 7 bases between. CDR3 protein: CASSPTVQETQYF. As DNA, the CDR3 is TGTGCCAGCTCACCGACCGTACAAGAGACCCAGTACTTC.

The chain combines TRBV20-1 with TRBJ2-7; 7 nucleotides align to TRBD1. V was clipped by 4 bases and J by 1 base; unmatched bases: 13. CDR1 and CDR2 (germline): DFQATT, SNEGSKA (reference sequence). The CDR3 is made up of 16 amino acids. CDR3 coding DNA: TGCAGTGCTACCGACAGGGTATGGAAGCGGTCCTACGAGCAGTACTTC. The encoded protein is CSATDRVWKRSYEQYF.

The rearrangement uses TRBV20-1 and TRBJ2-4; TRBD2 might be the D (6 bases). The J call may be in error: the DNA end matches TRBJ2-7 better. CDR3 length: 13 amino acids. CDR1 DFQATT and CDR2 SNEGSKA come from the germline V gene (reference sequence). The CDR3 loop is CSARPLGGNEQYF. CDR3 bases: TGCAGTGCTAGACCTCTTGGGGGGAACGAGCAGTACTTC.

This clonotype was recorded only once. CDR3 sequence reads: CSARDPRMGSGAFSSTDTQYF. The CDR3, as DNA: TGCAGTGCTAGAGATCCCAGGATGGGGAGTGGGGCCTTTTCTAGCACAGATACGCAGTATTTT. V gene TRBV20-1 combines with J gene TRBJ2-3; possibly TRBD1 or TRBD2 for D (5 bases each). V was trimmed by 0 bases and J by 0 bases, leaving 28 bases between them. CDR1 and CDR2 from the germline V gene are DFQATT and SNEGSKA (reference sequence). This CDR3 spans 21 amino acids.

This sequence joins TRBV20-1 and TRBJ2-7; a weak D match, TRBD2 (5 bases). The CDR3 consists of 11 residues. The germline CDR1 and CDR2 sequences are DFQATT and SNEGSKA (reference sequence). Between the trimmed V and J ends, which lost 3 bases and 7 bases, there was a span of 10 bases. The CDR3: CSARITREQYF. The DNA of the CDR3 is TGCAGTGCTAGGATAACTAGGGAGCAGTACTTC.

This clonotype showed up just a few times. The V call is TRBV12-3 or TRBV12-4, the J call TRBJ2-7; 10 bases agree with TRBD2. This CDR3 is 16 amino acids long. Unmatched junction bases numbered 10, after V lost 7 bases and J lost 1 base. Here the CDR3 reads CASTYRTSGGSYEQYF. The CDR3 DNA sequence: TGTGCCAGCACCTACAGGACTAGCGGAGGTTCCTACGAGCAGTACTTC.

This clonotype came up many times. This chain joins TRBV6-4 and TRBJ2-1; 10 nucleotides line up with TRBD1. The germline V gene has CDR1 MRHNA and CDR2 SNTAGT. The CDR3 loop spans 15 amino acids. Unmatched junction bases numbered 4, after V lost 5 bases and J lost 3 bases. This chain's CDR3 is CASSQGQGRYNEQFF. The CDR3 nucleotides read TGTGCCAGCAGTCAGGGACAGGGGCGCTACAATGAGCAGTTCTTC.

As to this clonotype: This may come from a read error, since a much larger clone is one base off. The V gene is TRBV4-3, the J gene TRBJ2-7; tentative D call: TRBD1 (5 bases). The CDR3 has 15 amino acids. Germline V gives CDR1 LGHNA, CDR2 YSLEER. CDR3 in amino acids: CASNQDYQGFDEQYF. CDR3 coding DNA: TGCGCCAGCAACCAAGATTATCAGGGCTTCGACGAGCAGTACTTC.

This clonotype was detected a few times. This chain connects TRBV6-1 to TRBJ2-7; TRBD2 matches at 12 bases. Germline CDR1 and CDR2: MNHNS and SASEGT. The CDR3 sequence is 15 residues long. After removal of 2 bases from V and 1 base from J, the junction contained 0 bases not matched to a gene. The CDR3 nucleotides are TGTGCCAGCAGTGAAACTAGCGGGAGGTCCTACGAGCAGTACTTC. The encoded protein is CASSETSGRSYEQYF.

A word on this clonotype: Compared with germline, one end of the junction differs, possibly owing to a read error. V and J are TRBV6-5 and TRBJ2-1, with 13 nucleotides matching TRBD2. Germline loops: CDR1 MNHEY, CDR2 SVGAGI. This CDR3 comprises 15 residues. DNA for the CDR3: TGTGCCGGCAGTTACAAAGGACTAGCGGGGGATTCGCAGTTCTTC. Translation gives CAGSYKGLAGDSQFF.